Listed below are T cell receptor beta chains from one sample, sequenced in a study of T cells in narcolepsy. The protocol was immunoSEQ multiplex PCR, while the TCRdb copy is restricted to in-frame clones and leaves out a portion. Of approximately 26,000 clones in the sample, about four fifths were seen once. Sequenced sample: memory (CD45RA-) CD4+ T cells from blood. The receptor set was obtained from a human donor in good health. Both conserved end residues are trimmed from each CDR3.

j_gene,v_gene,CDR3aa
TRBJ2-6,TRBV6-5,ASSYKGVSGANVLT
TRBJ1-6,TRBV7-2,ASSLDSAHSPLH
TRBJ2-5,TRBV30,AWSVQRGLAGTQETQY
TRBJ2-4,TRBV28,ASSDSGTSGNIQY
TRBJ1-6,TRBV30,AESGTGGTPLH
TRBJ1-3,TRBV7-3,ASSLAHAGTGSISGNTIY
TRBJ2-5,TRBV30,AWSFPWGQETQY
TRBJ1-1,TRBV19,ASSTRASSGTEAF
TRBJ2-5,TRBV19,ASSIGVAGQETQY
TRBJ1-2,TRBV4-3,ASSQAVNGGTYGYT
TRBJ2-5,TRBV7-2,ASSGLAGGRAAETQY
TRBJ2-3,TRBV7-6,ASSGEGATDTQY
TRBJ2-4,TRBV7-2,ASSLAENQY
TRBJ2-1,TRBV4-2,ASSQERGLITSYNEQF
TRBJ1-1,TRBV5-1,ASSWGQSDTEAF
TRBJ2-7,TRBV6-5,ASSGGPLSSYEQY
TRBJ1-3,TRBV30,AWSRDSGSGNTIY
TRBJ2-1,TRBV7-3,ASSRQASGITSSYNEQF
TRBJ1-1,TRBV9,ASSVFSEGEAF
TRBJ2-3,TRBV7-2,ASNLQRSTDTQY
TRBJ1-1,TRBV21-1,ASAASKSPSDRDTEAF
TRBJ1-3,TRBV5-1,ASSAGTTGSGNTIY
TRBJ2-7,TRBV2,ASSEGGAGVYEQY
TRBJ2-7,TRBV5-4,ASSLERRYEQY
TRBJ2-7,TRBV4-1,ASSQDLGGDPYEQY
TRBJ2-5,TRBV12-5,ASGSEQAEAQY
TRBJ1-1,TRBV10-2,ASSERTEAF
TRBJ2-3,TRBV7-2,ASSLVGGATTDTQY
TRBJ2-7,TRBV2,ASRDGGDYEQY
TRBJ2-2,TRBV19,ASTETMGLNTGELF
TRBJ1-3,TRBV6-1,ATSFGNTIY
TRBJ1-5,TRBV28,ATWGGTEDQPQH
TRBJ1-3,TRBV29-1,SAYREAGNTIY
TRBJ1-6,TRBV30,AWTGLWDSPLH
TRBJ2-3,TRBV18,ASSSPDTQY
TRBJ2-7,TRBV7-9,ASSRRRLAGNSYEQY
TRBJ1-1,TRBV11-1,ASRYGTAKAF
TRBJ1-3,TRBV30,AWMDSGNTIY
TRBJ1-1,TRBV6-4,ASSADRGLNTEAF
TRBJ2-1,TRBV10-2,ASRGLAGEVGGNEQF
TRBJ1-2,TRBV30,AWSGTGPGHGYT
TRBJ2-7,TRBV5-1,ASSLLSSGSGYEQY
TRBJ2-7,TRBV12-5,ASGSSAEGSYEQY
TRBJ1-2,TRBV5-1,ASSRDGIYGYT
NA,TRBV2,ASSENRMSSYEQY
TRBJ2-7,TRBV19,ASSIGRGGEQY
TRBJ2-7,TRBV30,AWGARAYEQY
TRBJ2-5,TRBV19,ASSIGLGETQY
NA,TRBV5-1,ASSLESGTSGRAAYEQY